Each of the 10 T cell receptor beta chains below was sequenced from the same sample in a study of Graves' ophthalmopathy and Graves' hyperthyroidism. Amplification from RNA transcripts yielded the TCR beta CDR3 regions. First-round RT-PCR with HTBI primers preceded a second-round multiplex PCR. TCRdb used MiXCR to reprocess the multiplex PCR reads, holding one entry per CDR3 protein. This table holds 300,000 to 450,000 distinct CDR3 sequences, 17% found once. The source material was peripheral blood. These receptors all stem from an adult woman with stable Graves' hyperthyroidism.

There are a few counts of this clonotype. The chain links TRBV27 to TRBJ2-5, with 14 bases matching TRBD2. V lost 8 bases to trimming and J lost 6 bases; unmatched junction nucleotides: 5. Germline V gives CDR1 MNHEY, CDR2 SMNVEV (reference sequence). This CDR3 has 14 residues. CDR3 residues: CASQTSGRAKTQYF. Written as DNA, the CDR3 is TGTGCCAGCCAGACTAGCGGGAGGGCAAAGACCCAGTACTTC.

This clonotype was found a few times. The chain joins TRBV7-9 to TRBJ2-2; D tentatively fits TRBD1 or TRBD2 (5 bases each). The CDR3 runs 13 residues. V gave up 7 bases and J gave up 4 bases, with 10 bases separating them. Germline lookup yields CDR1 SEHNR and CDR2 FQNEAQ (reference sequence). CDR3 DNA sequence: TGTGCCAGCACCCTAGGGACCACCGGGGAGCTGTTTTTT. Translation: CASTLGTTGELFF.

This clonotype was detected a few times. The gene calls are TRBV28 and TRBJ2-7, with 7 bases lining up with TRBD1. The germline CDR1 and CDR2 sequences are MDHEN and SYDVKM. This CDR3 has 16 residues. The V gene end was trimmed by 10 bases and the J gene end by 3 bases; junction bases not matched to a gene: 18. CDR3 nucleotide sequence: TGTGCCACCCGAGACAGGGCCCCCAACCCCCACTACGAGCAGTACTTC. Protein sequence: CATRDRAPNPHYEQYF.

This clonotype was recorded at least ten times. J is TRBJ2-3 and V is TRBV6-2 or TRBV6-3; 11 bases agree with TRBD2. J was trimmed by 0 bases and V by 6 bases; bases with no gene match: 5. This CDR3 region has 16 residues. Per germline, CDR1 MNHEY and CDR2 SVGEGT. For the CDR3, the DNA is TGTGCCAGCAGGGGGACTAGCGGAGCTAGCACAGATACGCAGTATTTT. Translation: CASRGTSGASTDTQYF.

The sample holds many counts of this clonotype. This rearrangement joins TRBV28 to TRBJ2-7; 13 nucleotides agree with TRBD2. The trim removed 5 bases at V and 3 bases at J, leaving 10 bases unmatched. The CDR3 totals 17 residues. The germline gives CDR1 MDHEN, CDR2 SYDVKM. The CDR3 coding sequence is TGTGCCAGCAGTGACCTACTAGCGGGGGGGACCATCTACGAGCAGTACTTC. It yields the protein CASSDLLAGGTIYEQYF.

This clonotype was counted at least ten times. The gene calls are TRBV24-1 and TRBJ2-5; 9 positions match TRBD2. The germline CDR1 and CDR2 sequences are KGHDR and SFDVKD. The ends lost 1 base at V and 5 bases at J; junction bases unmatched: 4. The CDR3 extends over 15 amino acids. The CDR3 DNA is TGTGCCACCAGTGATTTTGCTAGCGGGAAGGAGACCCAGTACTTC. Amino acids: CATSDFASGKETQYF.

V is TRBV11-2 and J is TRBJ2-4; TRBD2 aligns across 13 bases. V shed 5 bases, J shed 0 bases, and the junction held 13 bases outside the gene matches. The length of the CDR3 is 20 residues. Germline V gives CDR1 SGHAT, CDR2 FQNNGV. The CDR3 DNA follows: TGTGCCAGCAGCACAAACGGACTAGCGGGGGAGAAACTAGCCAAAAACATTCAGTACTTC. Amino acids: CASSTNGLAGEKLAKNIQYF.

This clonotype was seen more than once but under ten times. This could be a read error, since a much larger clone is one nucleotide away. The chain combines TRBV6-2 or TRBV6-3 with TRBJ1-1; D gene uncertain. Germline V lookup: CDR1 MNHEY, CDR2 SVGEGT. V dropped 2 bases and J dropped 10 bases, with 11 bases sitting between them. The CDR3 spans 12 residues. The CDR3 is CASSYATDGAFF. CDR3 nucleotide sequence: TGTGCCAGCAGTTACGCCACGGATGGAGCTTTCTTT.

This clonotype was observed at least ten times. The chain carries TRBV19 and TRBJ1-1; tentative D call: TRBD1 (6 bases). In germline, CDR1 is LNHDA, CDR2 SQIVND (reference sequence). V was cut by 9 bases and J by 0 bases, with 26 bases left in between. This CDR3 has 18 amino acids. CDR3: CASGREATGNPMNTEAFF. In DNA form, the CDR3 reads TGTGCCAGCGGCAGGGAGGCCACAGGGAACCCCATGAACACTGAAGCTTTCTTT.

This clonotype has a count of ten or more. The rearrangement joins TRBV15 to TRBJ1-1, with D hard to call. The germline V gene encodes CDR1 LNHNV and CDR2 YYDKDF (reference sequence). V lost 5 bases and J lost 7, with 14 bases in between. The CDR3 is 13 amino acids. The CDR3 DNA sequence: TGTGCCACCAGCGGGGAGAACTTGTTTGAAGCTTTCTTT. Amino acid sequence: CATSGENLFEAFF. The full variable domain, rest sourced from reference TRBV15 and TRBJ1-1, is DAMVIQNPRYQVTQFGKPVTLSCSQTLNHNVMYWYQQKSSQAPKLLFHYYDKDFNNEADTPDNFQSRRPNTSFCFLDIRSPGLGDTAMYLCATSGENLFEAFFGQGTRLTVV.